These T cell receptor beta chains were read from a single sample in a study of early T cells in non-severe SARS-CoV-2 infection. TCRdb analysed the 5' RACE reads with MiXCR anew, one entry per CDR3 protein. This sample has about 27,000 distinct CDR3 sequences; 5.4% occur once, and the top ten carry 0.8% to 1%. Material for sequencing was whole blood. These TCRs come from an adult who was a healthcare worker with PCR-confirmed SARS-CoV-2 infection or an uninfected control (not recorded which). The CDR3 runs from the conserved cysteine through the conserved F or W. The D gene is left open where the match is weak. For some rows the clone size is stated as once, few or many, or as a class when expanded; others skip it.

d_call	v_call	j_call	clone_size	cdr3_nt	cdr3_aa
TRBD1	TRBV15	TRBJ1-1	many	TGTGCCACCAGCAGACTGACAGGGGAGGCTTTCTTT	CATSRLTGEAFF
TRBD2	TRBV9	TRBJ2-3	-	TGTGCCAGCAGCGTCTCCGTGGGGGGGGCAGATACGCAGTATTTT	CASSVSVGGADTQYF
-	TRBV6-2/TRBV6-3	TRBJ2-2	-	TGTGCCAGCAGTGACCCACACGGGACTTACAACACCGGGGAGCTGTTTTTT	CASSDPHGTYNTGELFF
-	TRBV7-9	TRBJ2-7	many	TGTGCCAGCATGGGACGGGGGGCCGGATCCTACGAGCAGTACTTC	CASMGRGAGSYEQYF
TRBD1	TRBV27	TRBJ1-2	many	TGTGCCAGCCGTGATGGACAGGGGCCGTACTATGGCTACACCTTC	CASRDGQGPYYGYTF
TRBD1	TRBV27	TRBJ2-1	-	TGTGCCAGCAGTCATCTCCCGGGACAGGGGGCCTATGAGCAGTTCTTC	CASSHLPGQGAYEQFF
-	TRBV5-6	TRBJ2-3	medium-sized	TGTGCCAGCAGCTTGTTCAAAAGGGGCGGTAGCACAGATACGCAGTATTTT	CASSLFKRGGSTDTQYF
-	TRBV6-2/TRBV6-3	TRBJ2-4	-	TGTGCCAGCAGCTCTTGGAGGTCGGGGCTTGCCAAAAACATTCAGTACTTC	CASSSWRSGLAKNIQYF
-	TRBV12-3/TRBV12-4	TRBJ1-1	many	TGTGCCAGCAGTTTTGGGGGAGATGGCACTGAAGCTTTCTTT	CASSFGGDGTEAFF
TRBD2	TRBV3-1	TRBJ2-1	many	TGTGCCAGCAGCCACTCTGGGACTAGCGGGGGACCCTACAATGAGCAGTTCTTC	CASSHSGTSGGPYNEQFF
-	TRBV4-3	TRBJ2-6	few	TGCGCCAGCAGCCAAGAAAGTACCGCTAGCTCTGGGGCCAACGTCCTGACTTTC	CASSQESTASSGANVLTF
-	TRBV20-1	TRBJ1-5	many	TGCAGTGCTAGATGGCAGCTTAATCAGCCCCAGCATTTT	CSARWQLNQPQHF
-	TRBV2	TRBJ2-5	-	TGTGCCAGCAGTGAAGAGGGGGGCCAAGAGACCCAGTACTTC	CASSEEGGQETQYF
-	TRBV27	TRBJ2-7	many	TGTGCCAGCAGTCGGGGTGGGACGGTCGCCTACGAGCAGTACTTC	CASSRGGTVAYEQYF
TRBD1	TRBV5-1	TRBJ2-1	many	TGCGCCAGCAGCTTTGACAGGGTTGACAATGAGCAGTTCTTC	CASSFDRVDNEQFF
-	TRBV11-2	TRBJ2-5	-	TGTGCCAGCAGCTGGAGGGAAGGGGAGACCCAGTACTTC	CASSWREGETQYF
-	TRBV7-2	TRBJ2-3	many	TGTGCCAGCGACAGGAAAACGCACACAGATACGCAGTATTTT	CASDRKTHTDTQYF
-	TRBV28	TRBJ2-7	few	TGTGCCAGCAGTTTAGACGAGCAGTACTTC	CASSLDEQYF
-	TRBV29-1	TRBJ2-7	many	TGCAGCGTCGGGGCGGAGACTTCCTACGAGCAGTACTTC	CSVGAETSYEQYF
TRBD1	TRBV27	TRBJ2-5	many	TGTGCCAGCAGCGGAGACAGGGGCGAAGGGGAGACCCAGTACTTC	CASSGDRGEGETQYF
-	TRBV12-5	TRBJ1-6	many	TGTGCTAGTGCCCTACAGGGAGCCCTCCACTTT	CASALQGALHF
-	TRBV9	TRBJ2-2	-	TGTGCCAGCAGCGTTGGAAGGGGGGGCACCGGGGAGCTGTTTTTT	CASSVGRGGTGELFF
TRBD1	TRBV7-9	TRBJ1-5	many	TGTGCCAGCAGCTCGACCGCCGGGACAGGGAGGGATCAGCCCCAGCATTTT	CASSSTAGTGRDQPQHF